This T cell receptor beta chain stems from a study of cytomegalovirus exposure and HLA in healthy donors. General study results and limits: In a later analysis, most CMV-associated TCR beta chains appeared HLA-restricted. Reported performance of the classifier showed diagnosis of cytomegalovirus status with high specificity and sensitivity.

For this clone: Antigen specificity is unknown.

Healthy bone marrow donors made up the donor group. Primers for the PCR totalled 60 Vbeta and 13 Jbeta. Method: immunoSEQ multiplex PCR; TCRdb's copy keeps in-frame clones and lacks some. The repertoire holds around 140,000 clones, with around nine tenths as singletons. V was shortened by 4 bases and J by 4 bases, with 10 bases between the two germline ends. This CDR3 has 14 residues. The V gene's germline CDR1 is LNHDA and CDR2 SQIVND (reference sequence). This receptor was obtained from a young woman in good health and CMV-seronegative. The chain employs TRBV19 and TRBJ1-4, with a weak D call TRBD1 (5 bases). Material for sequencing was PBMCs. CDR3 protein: CASSTRRGNEKLFF. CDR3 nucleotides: TGTGCCAGTAGTACCCGAAGGGGTAATGAAAAACTGTTTTTT.